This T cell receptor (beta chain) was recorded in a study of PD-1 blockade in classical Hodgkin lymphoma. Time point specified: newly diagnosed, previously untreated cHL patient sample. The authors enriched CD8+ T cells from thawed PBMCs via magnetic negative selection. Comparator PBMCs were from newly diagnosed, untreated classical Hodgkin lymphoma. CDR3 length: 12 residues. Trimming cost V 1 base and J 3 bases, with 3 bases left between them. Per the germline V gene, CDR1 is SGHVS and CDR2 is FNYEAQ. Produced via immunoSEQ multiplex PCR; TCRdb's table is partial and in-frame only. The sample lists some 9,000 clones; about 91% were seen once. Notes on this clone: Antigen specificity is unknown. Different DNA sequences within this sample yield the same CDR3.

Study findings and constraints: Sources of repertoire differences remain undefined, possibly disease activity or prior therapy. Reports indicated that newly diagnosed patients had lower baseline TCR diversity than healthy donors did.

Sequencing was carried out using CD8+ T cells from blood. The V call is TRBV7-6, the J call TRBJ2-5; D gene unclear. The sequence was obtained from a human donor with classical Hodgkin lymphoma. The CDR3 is CASSLGEETQYF. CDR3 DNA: TGTGCCAGCAGCTTAGGGGAAGAGACCCAGTACTTC.